This T cell receptor beta chain was retrieved from a study of T-cell memory formation after mild COVID-19. Overall study results and limits: For second-wave clones that peaked at day 37, SARS-CoV-2 specificity went unverified. Some clones that responded turned up in pre-infection memory, which suggests that cross-reactive memory joined in.

This clonotype was seen repeatedly, ten times or more. What it recognizes is unknown. The V segment lost 1 base and the J segment 5 bases; nucleotides outside the gene matches: 8. The CDR3 loop spans 16 amino acids. TCRdb re-called the 5' RACE reads with MiXCR, one entry per CDR3 protein. This sample has 280,000 or so distinct CDR3 sequences, with roughly 8% found just once. The chain recombines TRBV12-3 or TRBV12-4 with TRBJ2-5; 9 nucleotides line up with TRBD2. The sequenced sample consisted of PBMCs or a T cell subset sorted from them (not recorded which). The source of this sequence is a man aged 18 to 35 who had mild COVID-19 (a few samples of this study predate the infection). Cell type and time point are not known. The CDR3 coding sequence is TGTGCCAGCAGTTTAGGCCTAGCGGGGATAGGGGAGACCCAGTACTTC. It is translated as CASSLGLAGIGETQYF.